This is a list of T cell receptor beta chains from one sample in a study of blood T cell repertoires in COVID-19. Sequenced by immunoSEQ multiplex PCR; TCRdb stores in-frame clones only, minus some. This table holds approximately 200,000 clones, 75% to 90% found once. The sample taken for sequencing was peripheral blood. The receptors here all came from a man aged 25 to 40 with COVID-19, enrolled during active disease. Each CDR3 is given with its conserved first and last residue. D genes are given only for firm matches. Clone size, where shown, is once, few, many, or a class for clones that have expanded.

>TRBD1|TRBJ1-1|NA|TRBV19
CASSTDRGPTYTEAFF
TGTGCCAGTAGTACAGACAGGGGGCCAACCTACACTGAAGCTTTCTTT
>NA|TRBJ1-2|once|TRBV10-3
CAISVTDLTNYGYTF
TGTGCCATCAGTGTGACAGATCTGACTAACTATGGCTACACCTTC
>TRBD1|TRBJ1-3|NA|TRBV5-1
CASSPGQALGTIYF
TGCGCCAGCAGTCCGGGACAGGCCTTGGGCACCATATATTTT
>NA|TRBJ1-1|NA|TRBV18
CASSPPAGERAFF
TGTGCCAGCTCACCCCCGGCAGGGGAACGAGCTTTCTTT
>TRBD2|TRBJ2-3|NA|TRBV11-2
CASSLGMGLATDTQYF
TGTGCCAGCAGCTTAGGAATGGGACTAGCGACAGATACGCAGTATTTT
>NA|TRBJ2-2|NA|TRBV30
CAWTGSGRTGELFF
TGTGCCTGGACCGGGAGCGGTCGGACCGGGGAGCTGTTTTTT
>NA|TRBJ2-7|NA|TRBV19
CASSPGHRYEQYF
TGTGCCAGTAGTCCGGGACACCGCTACGAGCAGTACTTC
>NA|TRBJ1-2|NA|TRBV7-9
CASSPWDIPYYGYTF
TGTGCCAGCAGCCCGTGGGACATCCCCTACTATGGCTACACCTTC
>NA|TRBJ2-1|NA|TRBV6-2/TRBV6-3
CASSRRITDGLDNEQFF
TGTGCCAGCAGCCGCAGGATCACCGACGGTTTGGACAATGAGCAGTTCTTC
>TRBD1|TRBJ2-7|once|TRBV27
CASKPGQGAYVQYF
TGTGCCAGCAAACCGGGACAGGGGGCTTATGTGCAGTACTTC
>NA|TRBJ2-2|NA|TRBV6-6
CASSYKTGWAAGELFF
TGTGCCAGCAGTTACAAAACAGGTTGGGCAGCCGGGGAGCTGTTTTTT
>NA|TRBJ1-1|NA|TRBV25-1
CASRSFGQQNTEAFF
TGTGCCAGCCGTTCGTTCGGACAGCAAAACACTGAAGCTTTCTTT
>NA|TRBJ2-5|NA|TRBV7-2
CASSLDSPASETQYF
TGTGCCAGCAGCTTAGACAGTCCCGCATCGGAGACCCAGTACTTC
>TRBD2|TRBJ2-1|NA|TRBV18
CASSPGREGYNEQFF
TGTGCCAGCTCACCGGGCAGGGAGGGATACAATGAGCAGTTCTTC
>NA|TRBJ1-2|once|TRBV9
CASSVAGAWSGYTF
TGTGCCAGCAGCGTAGCAGGGGCATGGAGTGGCTACACCTTC
>NA|TRBJ1-1|NA|TRBV7-3
CASSVDRNTEAFF
TGTGCCAGCAGCGTGGACAGGAACACTGAAGCTTTCTTT
>TRBD2|TRBJ2-3|NA|TRBV9
CASSAGGLAGPTESTDTQYF
TGTGCCAGCAGCGCGGGGGGACTAGCGGGACCTACGGAAAGCACAGATACGCAGTATTTT
>TRBD2|TRBJ2-7|NA|TRBV28
CASSLMGGVTYEQYF
TGTGCCAGCAGTCTTATGGGGGGGGTCACCTACGAGCAGTACTTC
>NA|TRBJ1-6|NA|TRBV27
CASSWGGMDSGYNSPLHF
TGTGCCAGCAGTTGGGGGGGTATGGACAGCGGGTATAATTCACCCCTCCACTTT
>NA|TRBJ1-3|NA|TRBV5-1
CASSLDRYSGNTIYF
TGCGCCAGCAGCTTGGACAGATACTCTGGAAACACCATATATTTT
>TRBD1|TRBJ2-1|once|TRBV7-9
CASSTGQGAKAEQFF
TGTGCCAGCAGCACAGGACAGGGGGCAAAGGCTGAGCAGTTCTTC
>NA|TRBJ1-2|once|TRBV9
CASSTNNYGYTF
TGTGCCAGCAGTACAAATAACTATGGCTACACCTTC
>NA|TRBJ1-2|once|TRBV5-6
CASSEQQGPLRNYGYTF
TGTGCCAGCAGCGAGCAACAGGGTCCCCTCCGAAACTATGGCTACACCTTC
>NA|TRBJ2-1|NA|TRBV9
CASSTSGGGNNEQFF
TGTGCCAGCAGCACAAGCGGTGGGGGCAACAATGAGCAGTTCTTC
>NA|TRBJ2-7|NA|TRBV27
CASSPSGYEQYF
TGTGCCAGCAGCCCCTCAGGGTACGAGCAGTACTTC
>TRBD2|TRBJ2-5|NA|TRBV7-9
CASSHPGLAGWETQYF
TGTGCCAGCAGCCACCCGGGACTAGCGGGATGGGAGACCCAGTACTTC
>TRBD2|TRBJ2-1|NA|TRBV9
CASSTAGESYNEQFF
TGTGCCAGCAGCACCGCGGGGGAATCCTACAATGAGCAGTTCTTC
>TRBD1|TRBJ2-2|NA|TRBV19
CASRNRGAANTGELFF
TGTGCCAGTAGAAACAGGGGTGCAGCGAACACCGGGGAGCTGTTTTTT
>TRBD2|TRBJ2-7|few|TRBV29-1
CSVGGLAGEDRGEQYF
TGCAGCGTTGGAGGACTAGCGGGAGAAGATAGAGGGGAGCAGTACTTC
>NA|TRBJ2-7|NA|TRBV11-2
CASSLIPYEQYF
TGTGCCAGCAGCTTAATCCCTTACGAGCAGTACTTC
>NA|TRBJ2-1|NA|TRBV5-1
CASSLAVPGLNNNEQFF
TGCGCCAGCAGCTTGGCGGTTCCGGGACTGAACAACAATGAGCAGTTCTTC
>TRBD1|TRBJ1-4|NA|TRBV19
CASSYRGVNEKLFF
TGTGCCAGTAGTTACAGGGGCGTAAATGAAAAACTGTTTTTT
>TRBD2|TRBJ2-1|NA|TRBV28
CASSPLPGGTTSSYNEQFF
TGTGCCAGCAGTCCCCTCCCGGGAGGGACCACGAGCTCCTACAATGAGCAGTTCTTC
>TRBD2|TRBJ2-1|NA|TRBV7-3
CASSSGLAGGHEQFF
TGTGCCAGCAGCTCGGGACTAGCGGGAGGCCATGAGCAGTTCTTC
>NA|TRBJ2-7|NA|TRBV14
CASSEKGPGELSEQYF
TGTGCCAGCAGCGAAAAGGGTCCAGGGGAGCTAAGCGAGCAGTACTTC
>TRBD1|TRBJ2-4|NA|TRBV5-1
CASSTGQDLAKNIQYF
TGCGCCAGCAGCACCGGACAGGACTTAGCCAAAAACATTCAGTACTTC
>TRBD2|TRBJ2-1|NA|TRBV5-1
CASSLGLAGYNEQFF
TGCGCCAGCAGCTTAGGACTAGCGGGATACAATGAGCAGTTCTTC
>NA|TRBJ1-1|NA|TRBV7-2
CATLTRGRTEAFF
TGTGCCACCCTAACAAGGGGCCGAACTGAAGCTTTCTTT
>NA|TRBJ1-5|NA|TRBV7-2
CASSFRDQPQHF
TGTGCCAGCAGCTTCAGGGATCAGCCCCAGCATTTT
>NA|TRBJ1-5|NA|TRBV9
CASSPHRTVFVPVKRF
TGTGCCAGCAGCCCCCATAGGACAGTTTTCGTCCCCGTCAAGCGGTTT
>NA|TRBJ1-1|NA|TRBV28
CASRIRPVGYPPQAFF
TGTGCCAGCAGGATCCGCCCCGTCGGTTATCCCCCCCAAGCTTTCTTT
>TRBD2|TRBJ2-1|NA|TRBV19
CASSNGGSASSYNEQFF
TGTGCCAGTAGTAACGGCGGGAGTGCCAGCTCCTACAATGAGCAGTTCTTC
>NA|TRBJ1-2|NA|TRBV3-1/TRBV3-2
CASSQGGHYTF
TGTGCCAGCAGCCAAGGGGGCCACTACACCTTC
>TRBD1|TRBJ1-6|NA|TRBV27
CASSLTGSSYNSPLHF
TGTGCCAGCAGTTTGACAGGGAGCTCCTATAATTCACCCCTCCACTTT
>NA|TRBJ1-5|NA|TRBV19
CASSIDGGSNQPQHF
TGTGCCAGTAGTATAGACGGGGGAAGCAATCAGCCCCAGCATTTT
>NA|TRBJ2-3|NA|TRBV10-3
CAISESVGGSTDTQYF
TGTGCCATCAGTGAGTCAGTGGGGGGTAGCACAGATACGCAGTATTTT
>TRBD1|TRBJ1-5|once|TRBV28
CASSPGGWGQPQHF
TGTGCCAGCAGCCCAGGGGGCTGGGGTCAGCCCCAGCATTTT
>NA|TRBJ1-2|NA|TRBV11-2
CASSFTPNYGYTF
TGTGCCAGCAGCTTTACACCTAACTATGGCTACACCTTC